These T cell receptor beta chains were read from a single sample in a study of beta chain features in type 1 diabetes. Profiling relied on immunoSEQ multiplex PCR, and the TCRdb table lists in-frame clones only, not all of them. The repertoire has approximately 150,000 clones, roughly a tenth of them found once; the top ten carry approximately 1.3%. Material for sequencing was naive CD4+ T cells from blood. Receptor source: a man aged 18 to 35 in good health. The CDR3 runs from the conserved cysteine through the conserved F or W. Fields, in order: CDR3 DNA, CDR3 protein, D gene, J gene, V gene, clone size. D genes are given only for firm matches. The listing skips clone size in some rows; elsewhere it reads once, few, many or a size class.

TGTGCCAGCAGCCCCGGAGCCTCCTACGAGCAGTACTTC,CASSPGASYEQYF,-,TRBJ2-7,TRBV7-3,-
TGCAGTGCTGCACTTTACAATGAGCAGTTCTTC,CSAALYNEQFF,-,TRBJ2-1,TRBV20-1,-
TGTGCCAGCAGTGAACCTTCTTTGACAGGGGACTATGGCTACACCTTC,CASSEPSLTGDYGYTF,TRBD1,TRBJ1-2,TRBV6-1,few
TGTGCCTGGAGTTTCGGGGGGGGCGGCACAGATACGCAGTATTTT,CAWSFGGGGTDTQYF,TRBD2,TRBJ2-3,TRBV30,few
TGTGCCAGCTTGCCGGGACAGGAGGATCAGCCCCAGCATTTT,CASLPGQEDQPQHF,TRBD1,TRBJ1-5,TRBV6-6,-
TGCGCCAGCAGCCAGGGCGACAGGGGGCACTCCTATAATTCACCCCTCCACTTT,CASSQGDRGHSYNSPLHF,TRBD1,TRBJ1-6,TRBV4-3,-
TGTGCCAGCAGTGAGGTCGGGACAGCATCAACCTACGAGCAGTACTTC,CASSEVGTASTYEQYF,TRBD1,TRBJ2-7,TRBV27,few
TGTGCCAGTAGTATTCGTGGACAGGGGGCAGATACGCAGTATTTT,CASSIRGQGADTQYF,TRBD1,TRBJ2-3,TRBV19,-
TGTGCCAGCAGCCGAGAAAACAGGGGTCAGAATTCACCCCTCCACTTT,CASSRENRGQNSPLHF,TRBD1,TRBJ1-6,TRBV14,-
TGTGCCAGCAGCCATTCCGGGACTAGCGGATCCGGGGAGCTGTTTTTT,CASSHSGTSGSGELFF,TRBD2,TRBJ2-2,TRBV14,-
TGCGCCAGCAGCGCAATTTACCCTACCTCCTACAATGAGCAGTTCTTC,CASSAIYPTSYNEQFF,-,TRBJ2-1,TRBV5-1,-
TGTGCCTGGAGTGTAGGGGGAACTAGCACAGATACGCAGTATTTT,CAWSVGGTSTDTQYF,-,TRBJ2-3,TRBV30,-
TGTGCCAGCAGCTTAGAGGGGTTCTCCTACGAGCAGTACTTC,CASSLEGFSYEQYF,-,TRBJ2-7,TRBV7-8,-
TGTGCCAGCAGCTTACTAGCGGGGGCGGGGGGCCTGACAGATACGCAGTATTTT,CASSLLAGAGGLTDTQYF,TRBD2,TRBJ2-3,TRBV7-3,few
TGTGCCAGCAGCTTAGGGGACAGGCCAGATACGCAGTATTTT,CASSLGDRPDTQYF,TRBD1,TRBJ2-3,TRBV30,few
TGTGCCAGCAGCCCTGGACAGGGAATTACCCTCGTATATGGCTACACCTTC,CASSPGQGITLVYGYTF,TRBD1,TRBJ1-2,TRBV7-2,few
TGCAGCGAGCGGAGCGGACTACACAATGAGCAGTTCTTC,CSERSGLHNEQFF,-,TRBJ2-1,TRBV29-1,many
TGTGCCAGCAGCCCCGGGGGGCAGGGCAATCAGCCCCAGCATTTT,CASSPGGQGNQPQHF,-,TRBJ1-5,TRBV9,-
TGTGCCAGCATCGATCGGGATAACTACGAGCAGTACTTC,CASIDRDNYEQYF,-,TRBJ2-7,TRBV6-6,-
TGTGCCAGAAGCTCATACACGGGATACTACGAGCAGTACTTC,CARSSYTGYYEQYF,-,TRBJ2-7,TRBV5-3,-
TGTGCCAGCAGCTTGCTTAGCGGGGATGGGGGCACAGATACGCAGTATTTT,CASSLLSGDGGTDTQYF,TRBD2,TRBJ2-3,TRBV7-3,-
TGTGCCAGCAGTCAGAGCGGGGGACCGACCTACGAGCAGTACTTC,CASSQSGGPTYEQYF,TRBD2,TRBJ2-7,TRBV7-9,few
TGTGCCAGCAGCTTAGGAGGGCGGGGAACCTCCTACGAGCAGTACTTC,CASSLGGRGTSYEQYF,-,TRBJ2-7,TRBV11-3,few
TGTGCCAGTAGTTCAGGGTTGGAGACCCAGTACTTC,CASSSGLETQYF,-,TRBJ2-5,TRBV19,many
TGTGCCAGCGGGGCCTCCTACGAGCAGTACTTC,CASGASYEQYF,-,TRBJ2-7,TRBV7-9,-
TGTGCCAGCAGCTTAGATAGCTACACCGGGGAGCTGTTTTTT,CASSLDSYTGELFF,-,TRBJ2-2,TRBV11-2,few
TGTGCCAGCAGCGCCGACAGGGGACAGCAGTACTTC,CASSADRGQQYF,TRBD1,TRBJ2-7,TRBV28,-
TGTGCCTGTTCTAGGGAGATTGGCACTGAAGCTTTCTTT,CACSREIGTEAFF,-,TRBJ1-1,TRBV30,-
TGTGCCAGCAGACTTGACAGGGGGAATGAAAAACTGTTTTTT,CASRLDRGNEKLFF,TRBD1,TRBJ1-4,TRBV6-1,-
TGTGCCACCAGCAGAGATAACAGGGCCCTTAACTATGGCTACACCTTC,CATSRDNRALNYGYTF,-,TRBJ1-2,TRBV15,-
TGTGCCAGTAGTACCTCCGGGACTAACTACAATGAGCAGTTCTTC,CASSTSGTNYNEQFF,TRBD2,TRBJ2-1,TRBV19,-
TGTGCCAGTAGTAGACCGACGGGCACCGGGGAGCTGTTTTTT,CASSRPTGTGELFF,-,TRBJ2-2,TRBV19,few
TGTGCCAGCCACCGGGACAGGGGTTCGCATGAGCAGTTCTTC,CASHRDRGSHEQFF,TRBD1,TRBJ2-1,TRBV19,few
TGTGCCAGCAGCTTGGTGGGCGGGGCCAACGTCCTGACTTTC,CASSLVGGANVLTF,-,TRBJ2-6,TRBV5-6,few
TGTGCCAGCAGTTTTCTAGCGGGCGGGATACTCTACGAGCAGTACTTC,CASSFLAGGILYEQYF,TRBD2,TRBJ2-7,TRBV27,-
TGTGCCAGCAGTAGCGGGACAGGGTATCAGCCCCAGCATTTT,CASSSGTGYQPQHF,TRBD1,TRBJ1-5,TRBV28,-